The clone carrying this T cell receptor (beta chain) was picked up a small number of times. Antigen specificity is unknown. As to time point: patch test 1, 2 weeks after DPC sensitization. Treatment here: therapeutic diphenylcyclopropenone sensitization with weekly scalp DPC. These data originate in a study of human T cells and chemical hapten exposure. Turning to the study itself: Patch testing was performed with 0.01% DPC on the upper back, with reading at 6 days. The study, taken as a whole, reports: No alteration of TCRs above 1 in 1000 frequency was seen with DPC sensitization. Expanded TCRs grouped into significantly more large CDR3 similarity clusters than controls produced.

One entry per CDR3 protein results from TCRdb running MiXCR on the RACE reads. The sample contains roughly 360,000 distinct CDR3 sequences, roughly 4.8% of which appear only once. The material sequenced was whole blood, taken in connection with sensitization to the hapten diphenylcyclopropenone (DPC). The TCR was taken from a woman aged 50 to 60 with alopecia areata. Some clones in this sample may be carry-over from other donors' samples.

The CDR3 region has the DNA TGCGCCAGCAGCCCACCACTAGCGGGGGGTTTAAGCCCCGGGGAGCTGTTTTTT. Amino acids: CASSPPLAGGLSPGELFF. J is TRBJ2-2 and V is TRBV4-1; 12 positions match TRBD2. The CDR3 totals 18 residues. V shed 4 bases and J 6 bases; nucleotides not matched to a gene: 12. Germline lookup yields CDR1 MGHRA and CDR2 YSYEKL.